These T cell receptor beta chains were read from a single sample in a study of blood T cells in healthy people across ages. TCRdb re-derived calls from the 5' RACE reads in MiXCR, one entry per CDR3 protein. The table includes some 760,000 distinct CDR3 sequences, around a quarter detected once. These data were also filed under a second study, of T cells of mothers and their children.

Sequenced: blood. These receptors originate from a boy between 10 and 17 years old in good health. CDR3s include the opening cysteine and the closing phenylalanine or tryptophan. The order of the fields is clone size, J gene, V gene, D gene, CDR3 DNA, CDR3 protein. D genes are given only for firm matches. The listing skips clone size in some rows; elsewhere it reads once, few, many or a size class.

NA TRBJ2-1 TRBV12-3/TRBV12-4 NA TGTGCCAGCACCTTAGCGAGACAAACGGGGAATGAGCAGTTCTTC CASTLARQTGNEQFF
NA TRBJ1-4 TRBV29-1 TRBD1 TGCAGCGGGGGAGAGGGGGCTGGTGAAAAACTGTTTTTT CSGGEGAGEKLFF
few TRBJ2-1 TRBV28 TRBD2 TGTGCCAGCGAAGCGGGAGTGTACAATGAGCAGTTCTTC CASEAGVYNEQFF
few TRBJ2-7 TRBV28 NA TGTGCCAGCAGTTTAATACGACCTGAGCAGTACTTC CASSLIRPEQYF
few TRBJ1-5 TRBV19 NA TGTGCCAGTAGTCCCCGGGGTATCAAGCCCCAGCATTTT CASSPRGIKPQHF
NA TRBJ2-5 TRBV9 TRBD1 TGTGCCAGCAGCGTATGGACAGGGGTGTTAGGAGAGACCCAGTACTTC CASSVWTGVLGETQYF
NA TRBJ2-2 TRBV29-1 TRBD1 TGCAGCGCTGAGGGACAGATGAACACCGGGGAGCTGTTTTTT CSAEGQMNTGELFF
few TRBJ2-2 TRBV12-3/TRBV12-4 TRBD1 TGTGCCAGCAGTTCACAGGGGGCCACCGGAGGGGAGCTGTTTTTT CASSSQGATGGELFF
NA TRBJ1-6 TRBV6-5 NA TGTGCCAGCAGTTACTCGGGCTGCCATAATTCACCCCTCCACTTT CASSYSGCHNSPLHF
NA TRBJ2-1 TRBV9 TRBD2 TGTGCCAGCAGCCCGGGGACTAGCGGGGGGGGGATGGATGAGCAGTTCTTC CASSPGTSGGGMDEQFF
many TRBJ2-3 TRBV14 NA TGTGCCAGCAGCCAAGATAAGGGCCGAAACTGGGGAAAGGATACGCAGTATTTT CASSQDKGRNWGKDTQYF
NA TRBJ1-2 TRBV29-1 NA TGCAGCGTTGAAGAACGACAGGACTATGGCTACACCTTC CSVEERQDYGYTF
NA TRBJ2-7 TRBV20-1 NA TGCAGTGCTAGAGTAACTAGCACTGGGGAGCAGTACTTC CSARVTSTGEQYF
few TRBJ2-7 TRBV20-1 NA TGCAGTGCGGAACCCACAGGTACCTACGAGCAGTACTTC CSAEPTGTYEQYF
NA TRBJ2-2 TRBV7-9 NA TGTGCCAGCAACCCCCCCTCTACCCCGCTGTTTTTT CASNPPSTPLFF
NA TRBJ2-1 TRBV6-5 TRBD2 TGTGCCAGCAGTTACTCGTCCGTGCCTAGCGGATACAATGAGCAGTTCTTC CASSYSSVPSGYNEQFF
many TRBJ1-1 TRBV29-1 NA TGCAGCGTTGAAGACGAAGATCCGTACAGGGCCCGGAACACTGAAGCTTTCTTT CSVEDEDPYRARNTEAFF